This T cell receptor beta chain stems from a study of identical twins. Study observations and caveats: Sequences that were beta out-of-frame showed weaker excess twin sharing. Invariant T cells like MAIT and iNKT could partly confound the zero-insertion analyses.

The CDR3 extends over 15 amino acids. The V segment lost 5 bases and the J segment 6 bases; nucleotides outside the gene matches: 7. TCRdb reprocessed the 5' RACE reads via MiXCR and lists one record per CDR3 protein. The sample shows approximately 260,000 distinct CDR3 sequences, about 8.3% of them seen only once. In the case of this clonotype: The antigen is undetermined.

The same sample was also used in a study of yellow fever vaccine responses in identical twins.

Sequenced: CD8+ T cells sorted from blood. The receptor was isolated from a woman in her late teens or twenties in good health. V and J are TRBV12-3 or TRBV12-4 and TRBJ2-2; the match to TRBD2 covers 9 bases. CDR3 nucleotide sequence: TGTGCCAGCAGTGGACTAGCGCTCCAGCCCGGGGAGCTGTTTTTT. Its translation is CASSGLALQPGELFF.